This TCR beta chain was sequenced for a study of T cell responses to AZD1222 COVID-19 vaccine. Whole-study results and caveats: Donors, mostly white British, included more females; clonal diversity was possibly underestimated. Once two AZD1222 doses were given, Spike-specific TCR breadth and depth went up. Spike as a whole was targeted by vaccine-associated CD4 TCRs, dominant at 160-218 and 743-854. Nearly half of unique spike-specific TCRs reportedly avoided B.1.351 and B.1.1.7 mutated regions.

A note on this clone: Its antigen is unidentified.

CDR3 length: 17 residues. Trimming removed 5 bases from V and 4 bases from J; junction bases left unmatched: 11. Germline values: CDR1 LNHDA, CDR2 SQIVND (reference sequence). Only in-frame clones appear in the TCRdb table, and some are missing; sequencing was by immunoSEQ multiplex PCR. The sample comprises 95,000 to 110,000 clones, around 92% of which are singletons, and over 40% rests with the top ten. This TCR came from an adult in good health. The sequencing used peripheral blood, collected on day 0 of AZD1222 vaccination. This chain connects TRBV19 to TRBJ2-1; 10 bases fit TRBD2. The CDR3 region is CASSEGSTSGMYNEQFF. The CDR3 DNA sequence: TGTGCCAGTAGTGAGGGGTCCACTAGCGGGATGTACAATGAGCAGTTCTTC.